These 19 T cell receptor beta chains were sequenced from one sample in a study of T-cell memory formation after mild COVID-19. TCRdb independently ran MiXCR on the 5' RACE reads; one entry per CDR3 protein. Of a few hundred thousand distinct CDR3 sequences listed, about a sixth are singletons. The specimen sequenced was PBMCs or a T cell subset sorted from them (not recorded which). The origin of the receptors is a man aged 18 to 35 who had mild COVID-19 (a few samples of this study predate the infection). Cell type and time point are not known.

This clonotype was observed at least ten times. The chain employs TRBV5-1 and TRBJ2-3; 9 positions agree with TRBD2. Trimming at V came to 4 bases and at J to 2 bases, leaving 11 bases not matched to a gene. Germline V gene sequence: CDR1 SGHRS, CDR2 YFSETQ. CDR3 length equals 17 residues. In nucleotides, the CDR3 is TGCGCCAGCAGCCTCCGGACTAGCGACACCCCCACAGATACGCAGTATTTT. The encoded protein is CASSLRTSDTPTDTQYF.

The chain carries TRBV5-1 and TRBJ2-1; 13 nucleotides line up with TRBD2. The germline gives CDR1 SGHRS, CDR2 YFSETQ. The CDR3 runs 16 residues. The V segment lost 4 bases and the J segment 5 bases; nucleotides outside the gene matches: 6. As DNA, the CDR3 is TGCGCCAGCAGCCGCCGACTAGCGGGGGGAGACAATGAGCAGTTCTTC. This gives the protein CASSRRLAGGDNEQFF.

The chain links TRBV6-5 to TRBJ2-5, with 11 positions matching TRBD1. Germline V gene sequence: CDR1 MNHEY, CDR2 SVGAGI. Unmatched junction bases numbered 3, after V lost 8 bases and J lost 1 base. The CDR3 loop spans 14 amino acids. This CDR3 is CASRTGGRQETQYF. CDR3 coding DNA: TGTGCCAGCCGGACAGGGGGCCGCCAAGAGACCCAGTACTTC.

The chain is built from TRBV19 and TRBJ1-2, with D uncertain. Trimming removed 2 bases at V and 2 bases at J, with 9 bases between. This CDR3 is 14 amino acids long. Germline CDR1 and CDR2: LNHDA and SQIVND (reference sequence). The CDR3 nucleotides are TGTGCCAGTAGTATAAGCGGAAGAAACTATGGCTACACCTTC. Translation gives CASSISGRNYGYTF. Full variable domain (outside the CDR3, taken from reference TRBV19 and TRBJ1-2): DGGITQSPKYLFRKEGQNVTLSCEQNLNHDAMYWYRQDPGQGLRLIYYSQIVNDFQKGDIAEGYSVSREKKESFPLTVTSAQKNPTAFYLCASSISGRNYGYTFGSGTRLTVV.

The rearrangement links TRBV12-5 to TRBJ1-2; TRBD1 matches at 10 bases. Losses at the gene ends were 0 bases for V and 2 bases for J; bases not matched to a gene: 9. Germline V gene data show CDR1 as LGHNT and CDR2 as FRNRAP. CDR3 size: 18 residues. CDR3 sequence: CASGLVLWGQGRNYGYTF. The CDR3 DNA follows: TGTGCTAGTGGTTTGGTACTTTGGGGACAGGGGCGGAACTATGGCTACACCTTC. Combining the CDR3 with reference TRBV12-5 and TRBJ1-2 gives the whole variable domain DARVTQTPRHKVTEMGQEVTMRCQPILGHNTVFWYRQTMMQGLELLAYFRNRAPLDDSGMPKDRFSAEMPDATLATLKIQPSEPRDSAVYFCASGLVLWGQGRNYGYTFGSGTRLTVV.

This clonotype showed up many times. V gene TRBV7-3 combines with J gene TRBJ2-3; 7 bases agree with TRBD2. V was clipped by 5 bases and J by 1 base; unmatched bases: 3. Germline CDR1 reads SGHTA; CDR2 reads FQGTGA. The CDR3 is made up of 14 amino acids. The CDR3 nucleotides are TGTGCCAGCAGCCCAACTAGCGGCACAGATACGCAGTATTTT. Protein sequence: CASSPTSGTDTQYF.

The chain is built from TRBV12-3 or TRBV12-4 and TRBJ1-2; D not certain. The CDR3 has 13 residues. Trimming took 5 bases from V and 5 from J, leaving 12 bases between them. The CDR3 DNA reads TGTGCCAGCAGTACCGGGCCTGTTTATGGCTACACCTTC. Amino acid sequence: CASSTGPVYGYTF.

V gene TRBV19 combines with J gene TRBJ1-4; perhaps TRBD1 as D (5 bases). The CDR3 runs to 15 residues. Trimming removed 3 bases at V and 9 bases at J, with 17 bases between. The germline V gene has CDR1 LNHDA and CDR2 SQIVND (reference sequence). The CDR3 region has the DNA TGTGCCAGTAGTATCAGCCGGTTTTCGGGACAAAAACTGTTTTTT. It is translated as CASSISRFSGQKLFF.

The V call is TRBV4-2, the J call TRBJ1-5; TRBD1 aligns across 8 bases. The germline CDR1 and CDR2 sequences are LGHNA and YNFKEQ. The CDR3 loop spans 18 amino acids. Trimming removed 2 bases from V and 7 bases from J; junction bases left unmatched: 16. CDR3 nucleotides: TGTGCCAGCAGCCAAATAGGGGGATACGGACAGGGAAAGCAGCCCCAGCATTTT. Its protein is CASSQIGGYGQGKQPQHF.

This sequence joins TRBV9 and TRBJ1-4; D is unclear. Germline CDR1 and CDR2: SGDLS and YYNGEE. CDR3 length: 17 residues. Deletions cut 3 bases from V and 0 bases from J, with 15 bases between. As DNA, the CDR3 is TGTGCCAGCAGCGCCCGACATGGAGGAGCAACTAATGAAAAACTGTTTTTT. This encodes CASSARHGGATNEKLFF.

This chain uses TRBV2 with TRBJ2-7; tentative D call: TRBD2 (5 bases). The V gene lost 1 base and the J gene lost 4 bases, with 11 bases spanning the gap. The length of the CDR3 is 14 residues. Germline V gene data show CDR1 as SNHLY and CDR2 as FYNNEI. CDR3: CASSEGLSGYEQYF. The DNA of the CDR3 is TGTGCCAGCAGTGAAGGGTTATCGGGGTACGAGCAGTACTTC. The whole variable domain, filled in from reference TRBV2 and TRBJ2-7, reads EPEVTQTPSHQVTQMGQEVILRCVPISNHLYFYWYRQILGQKVEFLVSFYNNEISEKSEIFDDQFSVERPDGSNFTLKIRSTKLEDSAMYFCASSEGLSGYEQYFGPGTRLTVT.

This clonotype has at least ten counts. This chain uses TRBV6-4 with TRBJ2-2, with D maybe TRBD2 (6 bases). In germline, CDR1 is MRHNA, CDR2 SNTAGT. This CDR3 contains 14 residues. Trimming left V 3 bases short and J 7 bases short, with 12 bases between. This CDR3 is CASSEKGGGGELFF. The CDR3 bases are TGTGCCAGCAGTGAGAAGGGAGGTGGCGGGGAGCTGTTTTTT.

V is TRBV30 and J is TRBJ2-1; possibly TRBD1 for D (5 bases). V lost 5 bases, J lost 0 bases, and 11 bases lay in between. From germline, CDR1 is GTSNPN and CDR2 SVGIG (reference sequence). The CDR3 is 14 amino acids. Here the CDR3 reads CAWEGAVSYNEQFF. CDR3 nucleotides: TGTGCCTGGGAAGGGGCAGTCTCCTACAATGAGCAGTTCTTC.

The V and J genes are TRBV20-1 and TRBJ1-5; no definite D call. The CDR3 runs to 13 residues. V lost 3 bases, J lost 0 bases, and 6 bases lay in between. Germline lookup yields CDR1 DFQATT and CDR2 SNEGSKA (reference sequence). CDR3 sequence (DNA): TGCAGTGCTAGTAGATATAGCAATCAGCCCCAGCATTTT. It is translated as CSASRYSNQPQHF.

The rearrangement uses TRBV11-3 and TRBJ2-2, with 10 bases identical to TRBD1. The CDR3 loop spans 14 amino acids. Germline V gene data show CDR1 as SGHNT and CDR2 as YENEEA. Trimming took 6 bases from V and 7 from J; bases not matched to a gene: 5. The CDR3 DNA reads as TGTGCCAGCAGGAAAGGACAGGGGGACGGGGAGCTGTTTTTT. The encoded protein is CASRKGQGDGELFF. Combining the CDR3 with reference TRBV11-3 and TRBJ2-2 gives the whole variable domain EAGVVQSPRYKIIEKKQPVAFWCNPISGHNTLYWYLQNLGQGPELLIRYENEEAVDDSQLPKDRFSAERLKGVDSTLKIQPAELGDSAVYLCASRKGQGDGELFFGEGSRLTVL.

The chain is built from TRBV29-1 and TRBJ1-2, with D unresolved. CDR1 and CDR2 from the germline V gene are SQVTM and ANQGSEA. Deletions cut 8 bases from V and 2 bases from J, with 6 bases between. This CDR3 spans 10 amino acids. The CDR3 sequence: CSYDNYGYTF. CDR3 bases: TGCAGCTATGACAACTATGGCTACACCTTC. The complete variable domain, with remaining parts taken from reference TRBV29-1 and TRBJ1-2, reads SAVISQKPSRDICQRGTSLTIQCQVDSQVTMMFWYRQQPGQSLTLIATANQGSEATYESGFVIDKFPISRPNLTFSTLTVSNMSPEDSSIYLCSYDNYGYTFGSGTRLTVV.

This clonotype has a count of ten or more. The chain has TRBV29-1 and TRBJ2-7, with a possible D match to TRBD1 (6 bases). The germline V gene encodes CDR1 SQVTM and CDR2 ANQGSEA. V was pared by 2 bases and J by 3 bases, with 20 bases between. The length of the CDR3 is 16 residues. CDR3 in DNA: TGCAGCGTTGAAAGGCCAGGACAGTCCGCGGGCTACGAGCAGTACTTC. Its protein product is CSVERPGQSAGYEQYF.

This chain uses TRBV6-5 with TRBJ2-5; possibly TRBD2 for D (5 bases). This CDR3 has 15 amino acids. The V and J ends lost 0 bases and 5 bases respectively, with 13 bases between them. Germline V gives CDR1 MNHEY, CDR2 SVGAGI. CDR3 residues: CASSYSKIRRETQYF. Written as DNA, the CDR3 is TGTGCCAGCAGTTACTCGAAAATCAGGAGGGAGACCCAGTACTTC.

The CDR3 reads CASSPLRASEELFF. The CDR3 DNA is TGTGCCAGCTCACCACTGCGGGCTAGCGAGGAGCTGTTTTTT. The chain couples TRBV18 to TRBJ2-2; a possible D gene is TRBD2 (6 bases). Germline V gene sequence: CDR1 KGHSH, CDR2 LQKENI. This CDR3 comprises 14 residues. V shed 1 base and J shed 10 bases, with 13 bases lying between them.